One and the same sample provided the 5 T cell receptor delta chains below, sequenced in a study of gamma-delta T cells after stem cell transplantation. TCRdb called clones from the RT-PCR reads again using CATT. Of around 16,000 delta-chain clones detected, 9.4% appear once; the ten largest clones hold 62%. The sample taken for sequencing was gamma-delta T cells. These receptors originate from a human donor. It is not recorded whose cells these are; they may come from a transplant donor.

Worth noting for this clone: The TCRdb record carries a much larger clone's protein, which differs from this DNA's translation at residue 10; a read error is the likely cause, and the protein listed here is the DNA translation. The V gene is TRDV2, the J gene TRDJ1; weak D call: TRDD3 (6 bases). The V and J ends lost 0 bases and 4 bases respectively, with 26 bases between them. Germline lookup yields CDR1 GEAIGNYY and CDR2 EKD. This CDR3 region has 19 residues. CDR3 region: CACDTGGNWEIRGSDKLIF. DNA of the CDR3: TGTGCCTGTGACACCGGGGGCAACTGGGAGATACGGGGCAGCGATAAACTCATCTTT.

The sample holds a few counts of this clone. The rearrangement links TRDV2 to TRDJ1; D is unclear. From germline, CDR1 is GEAIGNYY and CDR2 EKD. This CDR3 has 20 amino acids. The ends were cut back, 3 bases at V and 0 bases at J, with 28 bases in the middle. The CDR3 here is CACDSTTSRAAGSYTDKLIF. For the CDR3, the DNA is TGTGCCTGTGACTCTACAACTTCTAGGGCTGCGGGCTCGTACACCGATAAACTCATCTTT.

A note on this clone: For this DNA, TCRdb reports the protein of a much larger clone, which diverges at residue 4, most likely from a read error; the protein presented here is translated directly from the DNA. The chain carries TRDV2 and TRDJ1; TRDD3 matches 13 bases. After removal of 6 bases from V and 1 base from J, the junction contained 13 bases not matched to a gene. The V gene's germline CDR1 is GEAIGNYY and CDR2 EKD. The CDR3 sequence is 18 residues long. CDR3 coding DNA: TGTGCCTGTCACTCATTACTGGGGGATACGCGTGTCACCGATAAACTCATCTTT. Translation: CACHSLLGDTRVTDKLIF.

With regard to this clone: The protein TCRdb lists belongs to a much larger clone and differs from this DNA's translation at residue 17, which points to a read error; the protein shown is made from the DNA. V and J are TRDV1 and TRDJ3, with 8 bases aligning to TRDD3. The germline V gene has CDR1 TSWWSYY and CDR2 QGS. This CDR3 is 19 amino acids long. CDR3 in DNA: TGTGCTCTTGGGGAAAGAAGAGGGGATACCTCCTGGGACACCCGACAGGTGTTTTTC. Encoded protein: CALGERRGDTSWDTRQVFF.

This clone showed up just a few times. For the CDR3, the DNA is TGTGCCTGTGACACCGGAAAGGTGGTATACGGGCGGACCGATAAACTCATCTTT. Protein sequence: CACDTGKVVYGRTDKLIF. The J gene is TRDJ1, the V gene TRDV2, with a tentative D call TRDD3 (5 bases). The CDR3 spans 18 residues. The germline V gene has CDR1 GEAIGNYY and CDR2 EKD. The V end was cut by 0 bases, the J end by 2 bases, with 21 bases between.